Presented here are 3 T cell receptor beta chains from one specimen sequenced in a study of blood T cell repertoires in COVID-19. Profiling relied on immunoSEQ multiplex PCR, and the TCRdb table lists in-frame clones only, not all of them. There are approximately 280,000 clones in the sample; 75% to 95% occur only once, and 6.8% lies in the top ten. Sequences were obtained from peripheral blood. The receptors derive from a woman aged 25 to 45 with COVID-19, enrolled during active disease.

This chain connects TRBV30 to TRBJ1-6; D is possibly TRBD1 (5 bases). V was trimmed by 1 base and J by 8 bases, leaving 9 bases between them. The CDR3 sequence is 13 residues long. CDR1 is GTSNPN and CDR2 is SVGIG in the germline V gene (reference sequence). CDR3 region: CAWSGLRDSPLHF. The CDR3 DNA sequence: TGTGCCTGGAGTGGCCTCAGGGATTCACCCCTCCACTTT.

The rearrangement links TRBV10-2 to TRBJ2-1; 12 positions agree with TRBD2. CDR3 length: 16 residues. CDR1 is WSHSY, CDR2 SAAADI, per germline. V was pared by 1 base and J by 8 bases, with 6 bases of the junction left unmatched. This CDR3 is CASSEYETSGSYEQFF. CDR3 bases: TGCGCCAGCAGTGAGTACGAGACTAGCGGGAGCTATGAGCAGTTCTTC.

Here the CDR3 reads CASSPGTLPRGNEQFF. The CDR3 nucleotides read TGCGCCAGCAGCCCCGGGACACTTCCCAGGGGCAATGAGCAGTTCTTC. V is TRBV5-1 and J is TRBJ2-1; D is perhaps TRBD1 (6 bases). This CDR3 has 16 residues. The germline CDR1 and CDR2 sequences are SGHRS and YFSETQ. V was shortened by 4 bases and J by 6 bases, with 20 bases between the two germline ends.